The rows below give T cell receptor beta chains drawn from one sample of a study of CD8+ T cells in alopecia areata. Sequenced by immunoSEQ multiplex PCR; TCRdb stores in-frame clones only, minus some. Of 150,000 to 200,000 clones listed, roughly 64% are singletons. The starting material was CD4+ T cells sorted from blood, obtained at week 24, from a patient treated with tofacitinib. These TCRs come from a human donor with alopecia areata. Each CDR3 is given with its conserved first and last residue. D genes are given only for firm matches. Clone size is shown for a subset of rows, as once, few, many or a class of expanded clone.

clone_size: .; v_call: TRBV5-1; d_call: TRBD1; j_call: TRBJ1-5; cdr3_aa: CASSSGQGGNQPQHF; cdr3_nt: TGCGCCAGCAGCTCGGGACAGGGGGGCAATCAGCCCCAGCATTTT
clone_size: few; v_call: TRBV7-9; d_call: .; j_call: TRBJ1-4; cdr3_aa: CASSLTAATNEKLFF; cdr3_nt: TGTGCCAGCAGCTTGACCGCTGCAACTAATGAAAAACTGTTTTTT
clone_size: .; v_call: TRBV15; d_call: TRBD2; j_call: TRBJ2-7; cdr3_aa: CATSRAPRLAGGGEQYF; cdr3_nt: TGTGCCACCAGCAGAGCCCCTCGACTAGCGGGAGGCGGAGAGCAGTACTTC
clone_size: .; v_call: TRBV6-6; d_call: .; j_call: TRBJ2-7; cdr3_aa: CASSSAREKYEQYF; cdr3_nt: TGTGCCAGCAGTTCTGCCAGGGAGAAGTACGAGCAGTACTTC
clone_size: .; v_call: TRBV7-2; d_call: .; j_call: TRBJ1-1; cdr3_aa: CASSVRTGTEAFF; cdr3_nt: TGTGCCAGCAGCGTGAGGACGGGCACTGAAGCTTTCTTT
clone_size: .; v_call: TRBV13; d_call: TRBD1; j_call: TRBJ2-7; cdr3_aa: CASSPRDRVYEQYF; cdr3_nt: TGTGCCAGCAGCCCCCGGGACAGGGTCTACGAGCAGTACTTC
clone_size: few; v_call: TRBV7-2; d_call: .; j_call: TRBJ2-2; cdr3_aa: CARGQNTGELFF; cdr3_nt: TGTGCCAGGGGGCAGAACACCGGGGAGCTGTTTTTT
clone_size: .; v_call: TRBV7-9; d_call: .; j_call: TRBJ2-7; cdr3_aa: CASSLGNSYEQYF; cdr3_nt: TGTGCCAGCAGCTTAGGGAACAGCTACGAGCAGTACTTC
clone_size: .; v_call: TRBV18; d_call: .; j_call: TRBJ2-7; cdr3_aa: CASSLGGYEQYF; cdr3_nt: TGTGCCAGCTCACTGGGCGGGTACGAGCAGTACTTC
clone_size: .; v_call: TRBV5-1; d_call: .; j_call: TRBJ2-6; cdr3_aa: CASSLGAGANVLTF; cdr3_nt: TGCGCCAGCAGCTTGGGGGCTGGGGCCAACGTCCTGACTTTC
clone_size: .; v_call: TRBV5-4; d_call: .; j_call: TRBJ2-5; cdr3_aa: CASSLSSSRETQYF; cdr3_nt: TGTGCCAGCAGCTTGTCGTCTAGCCGGGAGACCCAGTACTTC
clone_size: .; v_call: TRBV30; d_call: TRBD2; j_call: TRBJ2-1; cdr3_aa: CAWSARLASDEQFF; cdr3_nt: TGTGCCTGGAGTGCCCGACTAGCCTCGGATGAGCAGTTCTTC
clone_size: .; v_call: TRBV5-1; d_call: TRBD2; j_call: TRBJ2-7; cdr3_aa: CASSPSGRGDYEQYF; cdr3_nt: TGCGCCAGCAGCCCCAGCGGGAGAGGCGATTACGAGCAGTACTTC
clone_size: .; v_call: TRBV20-1; d_call: .; j_call: TRBJ2-3; cdr3_aa: CSARNLDTQYF; cdr3_nt: TGCAGTGCTCGCAATCTGGATACGCAGTATTTT
clone_size: .; v_call: TRBV5-1; d_call: .; j_call: TRBJ2-2; cdr3_aa: CATKEPFTGELFF; cdr3_nt: TGCGCCACCAAGGAGCCCTTCACCGGGGAGCTGTTTTTT
clone_size: .; v_call: TRBV7-9; d_call: TRBD1; j_call: TRBJ1-1; cdr3_aa: CASRVGTGNTEAFF; cdr3_nt: TGTGCCAGCAGGGTCGGGACAGGGAACACTGAAGCTTTCTTT
clone_size: .; v_call: TRBV6-6; d_call: .; j_call: TRBJ1-6; cdr3_aa: CASSYDEYSPLHF; cdr3_nt: TGTGCCAGCAGTTATGATGAGTATTCACCCCTCCACTTT
clone_size: .; v_call: TRBV5-1; d_call: .; j_call: TRBJ1-2; cdr3_aa: CASSAGTLDGYTF; cdr3_nt: TGCGCCAGCAGCGCCGGGACCTTAGATGGCTACACCTTC
clone_size: .; v_call: TRBV23-1; d_call: .; j_call: TRBJ2-1; cdr3_aa: CASRKRVPYNEQFF; cdr3_nt: TGCGCCAGCAGAAAGCGCGTCCCCTACAATGAGCAGTTCTTC
clone_size: .; v_call: TRBV5-6; d_call: .; j_call: TRBJ2-7; cdr3_aa: CASSLAGTSDEQYF; cdr3_nt: TGTGCCAGCAGCTTGGCCGGGACGAGTGACGAGCAGTACTTC
clone_size: .; v_call: TRBV7-2; d_call: TRBD1; j_call: TRBJ1-1; cdr3_aa: CASSLVGQAGSYTEAFF; cdr3_nt: TGTGCCAGCAGCTTAGTGGGACAGGCTGGGTCGTACACTGAAGCTTTCTTT
clone_size: few; v_call: TRBV20-1; d_call: .; j_call: TRBJ2-1; cdr3_aa: CSASRTNEQFF; cdr3_nt: TGCAGTGCTAGTCGTACCAATGAGCAGTTCTTC
clone_size: .; v_call: TRBV19; d_call: .; j_call: TRBJ1-2; cdr3_aa: CASLRTVRSEGYTF; cdr3_nt: TGTGCCAGCCTTCGGACCGTTCGTTCGGAGGGCTACACCTTC
clone_size: .; v_call: TRBV5-1; d_call: .; j_call: TRBJ2-7; cdr3_aa: CASSLENYEQYF; cdr3_nt: TGCGCCAGCAGCTTGGAAAACTACGAGCAGTACTTC
clone_size: few; v_call: TRBV25-1; d_call: .; j_call: TRBJ1-2; cdr3_aa: CASSGGGARYLGYTF; cdr3_nt: TGTGCCAGCAGTGGGGGCGGGGCGCGGTACCTGGGCTACACCTTC
clone_size: few; v_call: TRBV5-1; d_call: TRBD2; j_call: TRBJ2-2; cdr3_aa: CASSSTSGFTGELFF; cdr3_nt: TGCGCCAGCAGCTCGACTAGCGGGTTCACCGGGGAGCTGTTTTTT
clone_size: few; v_call: TRBV19; d_call: TRBD1; j_call: TRBJ1-1; cdr3_aa: CASRTGGGYTEAFF; cdr3_nt: TGTGCCAGTAGGACAGGGGGCGGATACACTGAAGCTTTCTTT
clone_size: .; v_call: TRBV7-8; d_call: .; j_call: TRBJ2-7; cdr3_aa: CASRQQEEQYF; cdr3_nt: TGTGCCAGCAGACAACAGGAAGAGCAGTACTTC
clone_size: few; v_call: TRBV7-2; d_call: TRBD2; j_call: TRBJ2-1; cdr3_aa: CASSLGLAGGRQFF; cdr3_nt: TGTGCCAGCAGCTTGGGTCTAGCGGGAGGGCGGCAGTTCTTC
clone_size: few; v_call: TRBV14; d_call: .; j_call: TRBJ2-5; cdr3_aa: CASSQDSGKETQYF; cdr3_nt: TGTGCCAGCAGCCAAGATTCGGGGAAAGAGACCCAGTACTTC
clone_size: .; v_call: TRBV9; d_call: .; j_call: TRBJ2-3; cdr3_aa: CASSVLAETFTDTQYF; cdr3_nt: TGTGCCAGCAGCGTTTTAGCGGAGACCTTCACAGATACGCAGTATTTT
clone_size: .; v_call: TRBV7-3; d_call: .; j_call: TRBJ2-5; cdr3_aa: CASSPGTHGTQYF; cdr3_nt: TGTGCCAGCAGCCCAGGGACTCACGGGACCCAGTACTTC
clone_size: .; v_call: TRBV15; d_call: TRBD1; j_call: TRBJ2-5; cdr3_aa: CATSSGTGLETQYF; cdr3_nt: TGTGCCACCAGCAGCGGGACAGGGCTGGAGACCCAGTACTTC
clone_size: .; v_call: TRBV7-2; d_call: TRBD2; j_call: TRBJ2-7; cdr3_aa: CASSLGSSGVQYF; cdr3_nt: TGTGCCAGCAGCTTAGGTAGCAGCGGGGTGCAGTACTTC
clone_size: .; v_call: TRBV4-2; d_call: TRBD2; j_call: TRBJ2-3; cdr3_aa: CASSQDWAGEYTDTQYF; cdr3_nt: TGTGCCAGCAGCCAAGATTGGGCGGGGGAGTACACAGATACGCAGTATTTT
clone_size: few; v_call: TRBV7-2; d_call: TRBD2; j_call: TRBJ2-7; cdr3_aa: CASSFRPPGLAGTSYEQYF; cdr3_nt: TGTGCCAGCAGCTTCAGACCCCCAGGACTAGCGGGTACCTCCTACGAGCAGTACTTC
clone_size: few; v_call: TRBV5-1; d_call: .; j_call: TRBJ2-5; cdr3_aa: CASRSGGGGETQYF; cdr3_nt: TGCGCCAGCAGATCCGGCGGGGGCGGGGAGACCCAGTACTTC
clone_size: .; v_call: TRBV19; d_call: TRBD1; j_call: TRBJ1-4; cdr3_aa: CATADRGTNEKLFF; cdr3_nt: TGTGCCACGGCTGACAGGGGGACTAATGAAAAACTGTTTTTT
clone_size: .; v_call: TRBV28; d_call: .; j_call: TRBJ2-3; cdr3_aa: CASSLGPLDTQYF; cdr3_nt: TGTGCCAGCAGTTTAGGCCCGCTCGATACGCAGTATTTT
clone_size: .; v_call: TRBV9; d_call: TRBD2; j_call: TRBJ2-1; cdr3_aa: CASSATAGGLYEQFF; cdr3_nt: TGTGCCAGCAGCGCCACGGCGGGGGGGTTATATGAGCAGTTCTTC
clone_size: few; v_call: TRBV19; d_call: .; j_call: TRBJ2-3; cdr3_aa: CASSITGAPPDTQYF; cdr3_nt: TGTGCCAGTAGTATCACGGGAGCGCCACCAGATACGCAGTATTTT
clone_size: few; v_call: TRBV27; d_call: TRBD2; j_call: TRBJ2-1; cdr3_aa: CASSLSVIAGANYNEQFF; cdr3_nt: TGTGCCAGCAGTTTATCGGTTATAGCGGGAGCCAACTACAATGAGCAGTTCTTC
clone_size: .; v_call: TRBV5-6; d_call: TRBD1; j_call: TRBJ2-3; cdr3_aa: CASSAGRDRGADTQYF; cdr3_nt: TGTGCCAGCAGCGCGGGCCGGGACAGGGGGGCAGATACGCAGTATTTT